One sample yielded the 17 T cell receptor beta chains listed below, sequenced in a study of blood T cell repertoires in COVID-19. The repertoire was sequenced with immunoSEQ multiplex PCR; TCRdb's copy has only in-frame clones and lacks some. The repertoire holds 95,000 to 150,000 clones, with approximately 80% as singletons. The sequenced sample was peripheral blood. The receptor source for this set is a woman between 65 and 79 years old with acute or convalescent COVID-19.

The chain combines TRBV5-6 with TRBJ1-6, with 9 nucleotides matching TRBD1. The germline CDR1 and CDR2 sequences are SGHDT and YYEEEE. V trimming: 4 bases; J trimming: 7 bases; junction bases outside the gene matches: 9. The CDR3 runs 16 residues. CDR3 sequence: CASSHGTGQPNSPLHF. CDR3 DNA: TGTGCCAGCAGCCACGGGACAGGGCAACCGAATTCACCCCTCCACTTT.

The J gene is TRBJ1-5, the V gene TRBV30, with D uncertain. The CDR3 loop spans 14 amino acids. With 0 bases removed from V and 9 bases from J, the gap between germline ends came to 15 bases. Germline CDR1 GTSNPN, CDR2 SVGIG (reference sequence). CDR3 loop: CAWSVRQVPAPQHF. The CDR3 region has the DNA TGTGCCTGGAGTGTACGACAAGTGCCGGCGCCCCAGCATTTT.

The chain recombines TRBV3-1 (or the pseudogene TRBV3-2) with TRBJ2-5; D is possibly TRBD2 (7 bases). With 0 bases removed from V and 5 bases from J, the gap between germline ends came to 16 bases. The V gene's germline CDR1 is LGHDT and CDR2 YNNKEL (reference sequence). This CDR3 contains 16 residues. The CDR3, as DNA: TGTGCCAGCAGCCAAGATCTGGGGGGGGGCCTGGAGACCCAGTACTTC. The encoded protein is CASSQDLGGGLETQYF.

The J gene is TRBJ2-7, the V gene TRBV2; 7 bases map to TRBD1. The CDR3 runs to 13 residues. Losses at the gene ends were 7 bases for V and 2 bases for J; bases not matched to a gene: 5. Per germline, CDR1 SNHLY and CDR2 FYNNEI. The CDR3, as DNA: TGTGCCAGCACCGGGGACAGCGCCTACGAGCAGTACGTC. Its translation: CASTGDSAYEQYV.

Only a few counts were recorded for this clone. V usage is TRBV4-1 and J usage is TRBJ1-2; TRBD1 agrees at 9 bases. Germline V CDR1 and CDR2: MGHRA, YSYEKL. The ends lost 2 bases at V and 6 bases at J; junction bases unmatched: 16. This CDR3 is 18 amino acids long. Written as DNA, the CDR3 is TGCGCCAGCAGCCAAAACCGGGACAGGGAAACCTCCAGCGATGGCTACACCTTC. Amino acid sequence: CASSQNRDRETSSDGYTF.

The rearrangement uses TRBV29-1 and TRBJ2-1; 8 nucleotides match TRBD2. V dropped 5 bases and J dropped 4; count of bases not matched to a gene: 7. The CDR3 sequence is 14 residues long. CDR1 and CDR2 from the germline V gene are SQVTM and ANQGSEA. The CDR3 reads CSVSPAGVYNEQFF. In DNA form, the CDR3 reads TGCAGCGTTTCCCCAGCGGGGGTTTACAATGAGCAGTTCTTC.

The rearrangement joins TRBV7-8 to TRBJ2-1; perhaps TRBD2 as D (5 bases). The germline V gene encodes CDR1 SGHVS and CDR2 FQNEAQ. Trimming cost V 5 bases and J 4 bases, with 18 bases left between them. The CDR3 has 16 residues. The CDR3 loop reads CASSPLGLTGYNEQFF. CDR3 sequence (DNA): TGTGCCAGCAGCCCCCTGGGTCTTACGGGGTACAATGAGCAGTTCTTC. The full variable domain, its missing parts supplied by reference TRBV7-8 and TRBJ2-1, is GAGVSQSPRYKVAKRGQDVALRCDPISGHVSLFWYQQALGQGPEFLTYFQNEAQLDKSGLPSDRFFAERPEGSVSTLKIQRTQQEDSAVYLCASSPLGLTGYNEQFFGPGTRLTVL.

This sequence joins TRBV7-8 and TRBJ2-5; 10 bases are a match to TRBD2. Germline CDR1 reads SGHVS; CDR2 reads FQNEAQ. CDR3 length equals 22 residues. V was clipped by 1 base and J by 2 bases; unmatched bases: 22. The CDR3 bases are TGTGCCAGCAGCTTAGAAGGGTTTCCCCATAGAAGACTAGCGGGCCAACAAGAGACCCAGTACTTC. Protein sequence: CASSLEGFPHRRLAGQQETQYF.

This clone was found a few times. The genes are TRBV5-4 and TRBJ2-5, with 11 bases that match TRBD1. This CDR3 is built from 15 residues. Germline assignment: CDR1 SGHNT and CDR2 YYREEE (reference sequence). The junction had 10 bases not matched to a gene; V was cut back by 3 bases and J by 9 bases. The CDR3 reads CASSSTGTGGQAQYF. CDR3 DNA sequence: TGTGCCAGCAGCTCTACCGGGACAGGGGGTCAGGCCCAGTACTTC.

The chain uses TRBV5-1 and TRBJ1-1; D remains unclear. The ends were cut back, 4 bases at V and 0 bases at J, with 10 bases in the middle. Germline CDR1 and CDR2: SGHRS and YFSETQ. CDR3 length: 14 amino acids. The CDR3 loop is CASSRTPMNTEAFF. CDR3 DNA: TGCGCCAGCAGCCGAACCCCTATGAACACTGAAGCTTTCTTT.

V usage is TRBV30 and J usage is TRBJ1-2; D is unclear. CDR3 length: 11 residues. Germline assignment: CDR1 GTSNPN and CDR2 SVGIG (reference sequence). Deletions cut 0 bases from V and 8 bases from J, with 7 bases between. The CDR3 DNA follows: TGTGCCTGGAGTGTCGGTCTAGGCTACACCTTC. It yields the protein CAWSVGLGYTF.

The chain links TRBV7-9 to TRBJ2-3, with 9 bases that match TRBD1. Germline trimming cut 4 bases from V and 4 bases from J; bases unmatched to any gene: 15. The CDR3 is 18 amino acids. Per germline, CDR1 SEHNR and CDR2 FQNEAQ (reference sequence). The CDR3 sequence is CASSSPIRTGQGPDTQYF. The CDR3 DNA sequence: TGTGCCAGCAGCTCACCAATTCGTACGGGACAGGGCCCAGATACGCAGTATTTT.

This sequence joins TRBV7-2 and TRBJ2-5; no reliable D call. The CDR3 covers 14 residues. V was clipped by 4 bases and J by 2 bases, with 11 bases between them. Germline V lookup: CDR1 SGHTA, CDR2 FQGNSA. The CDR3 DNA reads TGTGCCAGCAGCTCTCAGGTGGTGCAAGAGACCCAGTACTTC. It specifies CASSSQVVQETQYF.

Here the CDR3 DNA reads TGTGCCAGCAGCCAAGTCCCAGGGGGAAGTTCACCCCTCCACTTT. Amino acids: CASSQVPGGSSPLHF. The chain links TRBV14 to TRBJ1-6, with 7 bases identical to TRBD1. CDR1 is SGHDN and CDR2 is FVKESK in the germline V gene. V shed 1 base, J shed 9 bases, and the junction held 6 bases outside the gene matches. There are 15 residues in the CDR3.

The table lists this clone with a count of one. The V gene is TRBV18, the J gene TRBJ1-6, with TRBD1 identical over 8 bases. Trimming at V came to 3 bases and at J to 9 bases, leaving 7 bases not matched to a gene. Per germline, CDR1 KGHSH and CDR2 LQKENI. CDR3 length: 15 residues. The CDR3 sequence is CASSPQGAPGSPLHF. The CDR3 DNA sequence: TGTGCCAGCTCACCTCAGGGGGCCCCTGGTTCACCCCTCCACTTT.

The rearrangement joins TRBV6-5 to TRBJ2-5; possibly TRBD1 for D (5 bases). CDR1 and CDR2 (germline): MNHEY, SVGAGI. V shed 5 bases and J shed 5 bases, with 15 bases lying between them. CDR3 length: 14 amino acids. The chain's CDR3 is CASSPQGSGETQYF. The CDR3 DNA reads TGTGCCAGCAGTCCTCAGGGCTCCGGTGAGACCCAGTACTTC.

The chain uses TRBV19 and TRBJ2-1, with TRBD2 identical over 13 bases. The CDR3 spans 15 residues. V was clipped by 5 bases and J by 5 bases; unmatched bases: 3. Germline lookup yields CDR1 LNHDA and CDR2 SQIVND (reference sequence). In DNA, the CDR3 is TGTGCCAGTAGTTGGACTAGCGGGGGTAACAATGAGCAGTTCTTC. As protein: CASSWTSGGNNEQFF. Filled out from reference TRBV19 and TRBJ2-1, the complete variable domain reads DGGITQSPKYLFRKEGQNVTLSCEQNLNHDAMYWYRQDPGQGLRLIYYSQIVNDFQKGDIAEGYSVSREKKESFPLTVTSAQKNPTAFYLCASSWTSGGNNEQFFGPGTRLTVL.